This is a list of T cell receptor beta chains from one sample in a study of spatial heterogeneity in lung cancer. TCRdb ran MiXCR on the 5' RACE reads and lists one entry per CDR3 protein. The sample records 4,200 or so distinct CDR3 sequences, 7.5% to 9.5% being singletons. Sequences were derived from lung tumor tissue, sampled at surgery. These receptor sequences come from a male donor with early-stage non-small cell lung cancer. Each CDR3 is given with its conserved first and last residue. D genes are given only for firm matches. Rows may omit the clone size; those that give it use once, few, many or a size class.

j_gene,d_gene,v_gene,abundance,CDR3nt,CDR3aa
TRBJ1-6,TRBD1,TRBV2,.,TGTGCCAGCAGTGAAGAAGGGACAGGGACTTCACCCCTCCACTTT,CASSEEGTGTSPLHF
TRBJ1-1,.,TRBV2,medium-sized,TGTGCCAGCAGTGTCGCAGATATGAACACTGAAGCTTTCTTT,CASSVADMNTEAFF
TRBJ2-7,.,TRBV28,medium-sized,TGTGCCAGCAGCTGGGACGGGGCCTACGAGCAGTACTTC,CASSWDGAYEQYF
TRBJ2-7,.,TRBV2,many,TGTGCCAGCATCTCCCCCGGGAGCTCCTACGAGCAGTACTTC,CASISPGSSYEQYF
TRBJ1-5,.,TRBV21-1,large,TGTGCCAGCAGCAAACAACAGGGGGAAGGCAATCAGCCCCAGCATTTT,CASSKQQGEGNQPQHF
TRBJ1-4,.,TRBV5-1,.,TGCGCCAGCAGCTTGGAGGGGATGGGGGAAAAACTGTTTTTT,CASSLEGMGEKLFF
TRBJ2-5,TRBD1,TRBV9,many,TGTGCCAGCAGCGCCTCAGGGGGTCAGGAGACCCAGTACTTC,CASSASGGQETQYF
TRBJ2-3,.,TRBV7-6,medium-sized,TGTGCCAGCAGCCCTAAGAAGATACAACGCCAAAGCACAGATACGCAGTATTTT,CASSPKKIQRQSTDTQYF
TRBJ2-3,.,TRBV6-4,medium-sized,TGTGCCAGCAGCGCCCGGGACTTAGATACGCAGTATTTT,CASSARDLDTQYF
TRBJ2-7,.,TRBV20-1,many,TGCAGTGCGCCCCGAGTTGGGGCCGGTGAGCAGTACTTC,CSAPRVGAGEQYF
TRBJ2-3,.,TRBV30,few,TGTGCCTGGAGTAGGGTGGGTAAAACAGATACGCAGTATTTT,CAWSRVGKTDTQYF
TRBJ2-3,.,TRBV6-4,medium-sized,TGTGCCAGCAGTGTTGGGGGGCTGGGCACAGATACGCAGTATTTT,CASSVGGLGTDTQYF
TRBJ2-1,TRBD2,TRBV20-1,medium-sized,TGCAGTGCTGTGGCCTTGTGGGAGGGATTCGATGAGCAGTTCTTC,CSAVALWEGFDEQFF
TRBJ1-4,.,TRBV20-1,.,TGCAGTGCTAGGTCTGAAAAACTGTTTTTT,CSARSEKLFF
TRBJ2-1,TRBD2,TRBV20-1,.,TGCAATGCTAGAGCGACTAGCGGGGCCACCCGGTACAATGAGCAGTTCTTC,CNARATSGATRYNEQFF
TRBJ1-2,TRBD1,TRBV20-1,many,TGCAGTGCTCCACCGGGACAGGGGATTGAATTTTGGGGCTACACCTTC,CSAPPGQGIEFWGYTF
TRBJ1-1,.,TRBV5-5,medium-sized,TGTGCCAGCAAAAGGGGCACCCTGAACACTGAAGCTTTCTTT,CASKRGTLNTEAFF
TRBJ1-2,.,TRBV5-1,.,TGCGCCAGCAGCTTCGGCGGAGGAAGCGGTGGCTACACCTTC,CASSFGGGSGGYTF
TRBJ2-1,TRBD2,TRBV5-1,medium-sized,TGCGCCAGCAGCTTGGAACTAGCGGTTATCAATGAGCAGTTCTTC,CASSLELAVINEQFF
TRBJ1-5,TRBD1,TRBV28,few,TGTGCTAGCAGTTTCGGGACAGGCAATCAGCCCCAGCATTTT,CASSFGTGNQPQHF
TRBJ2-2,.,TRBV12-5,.,TGTGCTAGTGGTTTGGGGGTCCACACCGGGGAGCTGTTTTTT,CASGLGVHTGELFF
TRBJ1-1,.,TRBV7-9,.,TGTGCCAGCAGCCCCCAGCAGGGCGGATACACTGAAGCTTTCTTT,CASSPQQGGYTEAFF
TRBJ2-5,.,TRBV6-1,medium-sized,TGTGCCAGCAGTGAAGCTTCGGAGACCCAGTACTTC,CASSEASETQYF
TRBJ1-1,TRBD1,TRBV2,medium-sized,TGTGCCAGCACCCTGACAGGGATGACTGAAGCTTTCTTT,CASTLTGMTEAFF
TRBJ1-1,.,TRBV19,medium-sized,TGTGCCAGTAGTATAGCCCCGTGGCAGAAAGCTTTCTTT,CASSIAPWQKAFF